This TCR beta chain was recorded in a study of T cell repertoires in cytomegalovirus infection. The CDR3 runs 13 residues. The ends were cut back, 4 bases at V and 4 bases at J, with 11 bases in the middle. CDR1 and CDR2 from the germline V gene are SGHKS and YYEKEE (reference sequence). TCRdb re-called the reads with MiXCR, one entry per CDR3 protein. Of approximately 470,000 distinct CDR3 sequences in the sample, under 45% are singletons; the top ten hold 35% to 50%. This clonotype appeared a few times. Antigen unknown. This sequence originates from a human donor in good health (CMV status not recorded). Some clones in this sample may be carry-over from other donors' samples. Specimen: cultured PBMCs, collected from culture after CMV antigen stimulation. This rearrangement joins TRBV5-5 to TRBJ1-2; D may be TRBD1 (6 bases). The CDR3 region is CASSQTGVYGYTF. The CDR3 DNA reads as TGTGCCAGCAGCCAGACAGGAGTCTATGGCTACACCTTC.